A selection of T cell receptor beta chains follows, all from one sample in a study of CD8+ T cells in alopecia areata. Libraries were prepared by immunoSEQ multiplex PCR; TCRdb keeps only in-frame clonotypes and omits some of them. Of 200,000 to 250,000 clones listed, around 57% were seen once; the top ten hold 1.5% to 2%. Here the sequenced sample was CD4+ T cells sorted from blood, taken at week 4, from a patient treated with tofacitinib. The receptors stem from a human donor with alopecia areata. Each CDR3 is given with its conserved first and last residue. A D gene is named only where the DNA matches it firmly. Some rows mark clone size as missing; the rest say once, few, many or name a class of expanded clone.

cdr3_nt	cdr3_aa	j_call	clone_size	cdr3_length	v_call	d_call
TGTGCCAGCACTATAGGTCCGAATGAAAAACTGTTTTTT	CASTIGPNEKLFF	TRBJ1-4	few	13	TRBV2	NA
TGTGCCAGCAGCTTAGGCGGAGCGGGGGCGAGGGATACGCAGTATTTT	CASSLGGAGARDTQYF	TRBJ2-3	NA	16	TRBV7-2	TRBD2
TGTGCCAGCAGCTTAGTGCAGGGCGGCACTGAAGCTTTCTTT	CASSLVQGGTEAFF	TRBJ1-1	few	14	TRBV7-8	NA
TGTGCCGGGACTAGCGGGGTGTACGAGCAGTACTTC	CAGTSGVYEQYF	TRBJ2-7	NA	12	TRBV30	TRBD2
TGTGCCAGCAGCCGGGTGCGGGGGACTAATGAGCAGTTCTTC	CASSRVRGTNEQFF	TRBJ2-1	NA	14	TRBV11-3	TRBD2
TGTGCCAGCAGCTCGCTCCGTGGGACCGATTATGGCTACACCTTC	CASSSLRGTDYGYTF	TRBJ1-2	NA	15	TRBV11-3	NA
TGCGCCAGCAGCCGACAACAGGGGGCTGGGGAGACCCAGTACTTC	CASSRQQGAGETQYF	TRBJ2-5	few	15	TRBV5-1	TRBD1
TGCGCCAGCAGGGGGGAGGCCAATGAGCAGTTCTTC	CASRGEANEQFF	TRBJ2-1	NA	12	TRBV5-1	NA
TGCGCCAGCAGCTTCGACCAGGGGCCCCAGCATTTT	CASSFDQGPQHF	TRBJ1-5	NA	12	TRBV5-1	NA
TGCGCCAGCAGCCATCTCCTAGCGGGGGTTAGCACAGATACGCAGTATTTT	CASSHLLAGVSTDTQYF	TRBJ2-3	NA	17	TRBV4-1	TRBD2
TGCGCCAGCAGCTCCAGGGTAGGCACTGAAGCTTTCTTT	CASSSRVGTEAFF	TRBJ1-1	NA	13	TRBV5-1	NA
TGTGCCAGCAGCTTACCATTCGGGGTGAACACTGAAGCTTTCTTT	CASSLPFGVNTEAFF	TRBJ1-1	once	15	TRBV11-3	NA
TGTGCCAGCAGCGTCGGGACACACGAAGAGACCCAGTACTTC	CASSVGTHEETQYF	TRBJ2-5	NA	14	TRBV9	NA
TGTGCCAGCAGTAACATGGTGGGGCCCCTGAACACCGGGGAGCTGTTTTTT	CASSNMVGPLNTGELFF	TRBJ2-2	NA	17	TRBV2	NA
TGTGCCAGCAGTCAACAGGGGGCAGGTTCACCCCTCCACTTT	CASSQQGAGSPLHF	TRBJ1-6	NA	14	TRBV25-1	TRBD1
TGTGCCAGCAGTGAAGGACAGGGTACACCCCTCCACTTT	CASSEGQGTPLHF	TRBJ1-6	few	13	TRBV2	TRBD1
TGTGCCAGCAGCCCAGATGCTGGCGGCGAGACCCAGTACTTC	CASSPDAGGETQYF	TRBJ2-5	few	14	TRBV7-9	NA
TGCGCCAGCAGCCAAGATCACCGGACTAGCGGGGGTATGCAGTTCTTC	CASSQDHRTSGGMQFF	TRBJ2-1	few	16	TRBV4-3	TRBD2
TGTGCCACCAGCATGGGGGACTTCAATCAGCCCCAGCATTTT	CATSMGDFNQPQHF	TRBJ1-5	NA	14	TRBV15	NA
TGTGCCTGGAGTGTGTCGTTACGGTCCCAGTACTTC	CAWSVSLRSQYF	TRBJ2-5	NA	12	TRBV30	NA
TGTGCCTGGAGCGCGGATATTACATACGAGCAGTACTTC	CAWSADITYEQYF	TRBJ2-7	NA	13	TRBV30	NA
TGCGCCAGCAGCCAAGATATAACAGTCGGGGGCTATGGCTACACCTTC	CASSQDITVGGYGYTF	TRBJ1-2	NA	16	TRBV4-3	NA
TGTGCCTGGAGTCACCCAGGGAAGGGGACTGAAGCTTTCTTT	CAWSHPGKGTEAFF	TRBJ1-1	NA	14	TRBV30	NA
TGCGCCAGCAGCCAAGATACGGGCACAGATACGCAGTATTTT	CASSQDTGTDTQYF	TRBJ2-3	NA	14	TRBV4-3	NA
TGTGCCACCAGCAGAGAGGAGGGGATGCGTGGAGAGACCCAGTACTTC	CATSREEGMRGETQYF	TRBJ2-5	NA	16	TRBV15	NA